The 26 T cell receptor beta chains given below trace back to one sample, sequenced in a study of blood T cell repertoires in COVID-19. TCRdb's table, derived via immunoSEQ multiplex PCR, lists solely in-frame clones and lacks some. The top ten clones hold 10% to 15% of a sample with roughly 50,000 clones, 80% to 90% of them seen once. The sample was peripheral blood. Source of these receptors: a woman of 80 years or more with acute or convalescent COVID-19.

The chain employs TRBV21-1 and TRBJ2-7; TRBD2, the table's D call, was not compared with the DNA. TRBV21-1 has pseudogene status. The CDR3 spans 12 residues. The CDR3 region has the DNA TGTGCCAGCAGCAAAGTGGTGGGTTCGACTTGTTTC. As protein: CASSKVVGSTCF.

CDR3 nucleotides: TGTGCCAGCAGTTACAAGGGGTCACCCCTCCACTTT. Protein: CASSYKGSPLHF. This chain links TRBV6-2 or TRBV6-3 with TRBJ1-6; possible D gene TRBD1, 5 bases. V lost 2 bases, J lost 10 bases, and 6 bases lay in between. CDR3 size: 12 residues. Germline V lookup: CDR1 MNHEY, CDR2 SVGEGT.

This CDR3 reads CASSLGQHQPQHF. The CDR3 bases are TGTGCCAGCAGCTTGGGACAGCATCAGCCCCAGCATTTT. The J gene is TRBJ1-5, the V gene TRBV7-9, with 7 bases fitting TRBD1. Germline V gives CDR1 SEHNR, CDR2 FQNEAQ (reference sequence). The CDR3 covers 13 residues. The J segment lost 5 bases and the V segment lost 3 bases, leaving 1 base of the junction unmatched.

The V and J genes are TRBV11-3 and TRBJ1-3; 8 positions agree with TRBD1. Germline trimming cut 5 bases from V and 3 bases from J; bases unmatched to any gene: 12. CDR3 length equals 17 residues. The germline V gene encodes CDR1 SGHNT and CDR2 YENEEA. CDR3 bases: TGTGCCAGCAGCAAAGAGCCCGCAGGGGGCTATGGAAACACCATATATTTT. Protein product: CASSKEPAGGYGNTIYF.

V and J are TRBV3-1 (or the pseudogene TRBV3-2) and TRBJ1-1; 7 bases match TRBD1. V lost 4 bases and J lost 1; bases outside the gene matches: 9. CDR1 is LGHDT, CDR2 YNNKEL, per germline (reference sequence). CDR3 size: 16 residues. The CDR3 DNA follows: TGTGCCAGCAGCCGAACAGGGGACAGCCAGAACACTGAAGCTTTCTTT. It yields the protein CASSRTGDSQNTEAFF.

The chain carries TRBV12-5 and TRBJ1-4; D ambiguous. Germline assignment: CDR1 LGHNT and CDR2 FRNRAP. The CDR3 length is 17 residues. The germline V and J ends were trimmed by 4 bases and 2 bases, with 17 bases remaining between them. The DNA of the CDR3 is TGTGCTAGTGGTTCCCCTCCGTGGGCGCTGACTAATGAAAAACTGTTTTTT. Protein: CASGSPPWALTNEKLFF.

CDR3 in amino acids: CASSSDRNQPQHF. CDR3 nucleotides: TGTGCCAGCAGCTCAGACAGGAATCAGCCCCAGCATTTT. The chain combines TRBV11-3 with TRBJ1-5; tentatively, D is TRBD1 (6 bases). Per germline, CDR1 SGHNT and CDR2 YENEEA. The CDR3 has 13 amino acids. V was cut by 4 bases and J by 4 bases, with 8 bases left in between.

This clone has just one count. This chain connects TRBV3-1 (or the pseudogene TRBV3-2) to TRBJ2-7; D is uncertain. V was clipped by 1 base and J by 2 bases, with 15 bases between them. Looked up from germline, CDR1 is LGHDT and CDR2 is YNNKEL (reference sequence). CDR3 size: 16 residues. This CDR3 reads CASSQGSSQAAYEQYF. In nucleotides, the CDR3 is TGTGCCAGCAGCCAAGGATCTTCCCAGGCCGCCTACGAGCAGTACTTC.

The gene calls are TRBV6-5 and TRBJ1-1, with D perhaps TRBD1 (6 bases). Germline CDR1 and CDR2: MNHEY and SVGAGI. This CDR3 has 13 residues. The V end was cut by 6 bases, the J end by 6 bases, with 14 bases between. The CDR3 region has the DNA TGTGCCAGCAGGGGAGGGGGGGAATCTGAAGCTTTCTTT. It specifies CASRGGGESEAFF.

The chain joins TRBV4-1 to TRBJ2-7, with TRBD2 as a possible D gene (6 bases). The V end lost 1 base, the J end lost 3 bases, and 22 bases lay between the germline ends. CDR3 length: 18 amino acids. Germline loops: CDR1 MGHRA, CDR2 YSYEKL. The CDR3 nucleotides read TGCGCCAGCAGCCAAGGGGCTCTAGCGCCGTCCGGAAGCTACGAGCAGTACTTC. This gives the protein CASSQGALAPSGSYEQYF.

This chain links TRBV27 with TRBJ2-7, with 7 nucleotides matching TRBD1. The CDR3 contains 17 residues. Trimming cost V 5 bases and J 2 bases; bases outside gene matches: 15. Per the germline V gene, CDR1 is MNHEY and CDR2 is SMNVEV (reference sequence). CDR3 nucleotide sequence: TGTGCCAGCAGTCCGACGACCAAGACAGGGTTACCCTACGAGCAGTACTTC. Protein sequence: CASSPTTKTGLPYEQYF.

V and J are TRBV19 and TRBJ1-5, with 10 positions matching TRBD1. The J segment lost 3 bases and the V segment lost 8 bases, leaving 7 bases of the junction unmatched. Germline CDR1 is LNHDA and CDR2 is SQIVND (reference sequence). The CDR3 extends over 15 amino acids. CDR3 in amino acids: CASLPGTGVNQPQHF. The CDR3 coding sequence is TGTGCCAGTCTCCCCGGGACAGGGGTCAATCAGCCCCAGCATTTT. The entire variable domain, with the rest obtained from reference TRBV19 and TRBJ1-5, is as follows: DGGITQSPKYLFRKEGQNVTLSCEQNLNHDAMYWYRQDPGQGLRLIYYSQIVNDFQKGDIAEGYSVSREKKESFPLTVTSAQKNPTAFYLCASLPGTGVNQPQHFGDGTRLSIL.

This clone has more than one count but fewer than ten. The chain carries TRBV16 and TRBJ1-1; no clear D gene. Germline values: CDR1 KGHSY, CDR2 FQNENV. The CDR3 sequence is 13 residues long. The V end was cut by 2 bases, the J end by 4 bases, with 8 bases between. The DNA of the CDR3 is TGTGCCAGCAGCCAAACTGGGAGCACTGAAGCTTTCTTT. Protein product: CASSQTGSTEAFF.

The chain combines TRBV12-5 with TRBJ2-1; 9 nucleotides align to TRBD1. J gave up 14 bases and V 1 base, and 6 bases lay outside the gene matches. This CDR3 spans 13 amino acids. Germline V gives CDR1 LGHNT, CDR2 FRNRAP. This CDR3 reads CASGLAGTGYEFF. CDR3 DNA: TGTGCTAGTGGTTTGGCCGGGACAGGGTATGAGTTCTTC.

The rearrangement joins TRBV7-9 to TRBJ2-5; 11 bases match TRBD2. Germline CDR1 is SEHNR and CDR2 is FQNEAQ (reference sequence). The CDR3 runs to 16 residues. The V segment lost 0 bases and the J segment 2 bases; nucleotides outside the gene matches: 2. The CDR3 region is CASSLAPSGGQETQYF. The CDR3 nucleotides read TGTGCCAGCAGCTTAGCGCCTAGCGGGGGGCAAGAGACCCAGTACTTC.

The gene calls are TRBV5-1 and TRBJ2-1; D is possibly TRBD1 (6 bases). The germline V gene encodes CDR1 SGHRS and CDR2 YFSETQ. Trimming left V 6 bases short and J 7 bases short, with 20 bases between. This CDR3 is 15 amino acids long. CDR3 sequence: CASNEDRREINEQFF. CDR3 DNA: TGCGCCAGCAACGAGGACAGAAGAGAGATAAATGAGCAGTTCTTC.

The CDR3 loop reads CASTLGPCIDNTEAFF. The CDR3 DNA is TGCGCCAGCACCCTCGGTCCCTGCATTGATAACACTGAAGCTTTCTTT. V and J are TRBV10-1 and TRBJ1-1; D is ambiguous. Deletions cut 7 bases from V and 2 bases from J, with 20 bases between. CDR3 size: 16 residues. CDR1 WNHNN and CDR2 SYGVQD come from the germline V gene (reference sequence).

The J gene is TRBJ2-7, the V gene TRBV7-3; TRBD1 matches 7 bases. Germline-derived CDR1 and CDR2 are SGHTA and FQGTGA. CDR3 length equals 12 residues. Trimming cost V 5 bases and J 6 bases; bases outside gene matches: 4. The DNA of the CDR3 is TGTGCCAGCAGCGCTCCAGGGGGCGAGCAGTACTTC. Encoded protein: CASSAPGGEQYF. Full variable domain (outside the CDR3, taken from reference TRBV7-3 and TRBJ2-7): GAGVSQTPSNKVTEKGKYVELRCDPISGHTALYWYRQSLGQGPEFLIYFQGTGAADDSGLPNDRFFAVRPEGSVSTLKIQRTERGDSAVYLCASSAPGGEQYFGPGTRLTVT.

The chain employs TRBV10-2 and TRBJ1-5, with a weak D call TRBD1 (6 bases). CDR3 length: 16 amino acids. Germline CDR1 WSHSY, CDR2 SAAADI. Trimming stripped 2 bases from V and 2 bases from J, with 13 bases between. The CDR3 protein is CASSEPGALGNQPQHF. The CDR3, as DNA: TGCGCCAGCAGTGAGCCAGGGGCCCTGGGCAATCAGCCCCAGCATTTT.

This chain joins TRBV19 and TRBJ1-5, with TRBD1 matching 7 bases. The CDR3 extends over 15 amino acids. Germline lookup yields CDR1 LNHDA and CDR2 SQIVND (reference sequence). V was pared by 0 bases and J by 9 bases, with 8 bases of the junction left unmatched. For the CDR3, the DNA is TGTGCCAGTAGTATAGAAAACAGGGGTAGTTTGCCCCAGCATTTT. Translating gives CASSIENRGSLPQHF.

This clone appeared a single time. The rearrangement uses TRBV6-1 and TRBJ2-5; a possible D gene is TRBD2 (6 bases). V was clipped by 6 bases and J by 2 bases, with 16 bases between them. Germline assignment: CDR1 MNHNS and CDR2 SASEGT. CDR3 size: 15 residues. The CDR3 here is CASRGGAPEQETQYF. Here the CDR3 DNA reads TGTGCCAGCAGGGGAGGAGCACCCGAACAAGAGACCCAGTACTTC.

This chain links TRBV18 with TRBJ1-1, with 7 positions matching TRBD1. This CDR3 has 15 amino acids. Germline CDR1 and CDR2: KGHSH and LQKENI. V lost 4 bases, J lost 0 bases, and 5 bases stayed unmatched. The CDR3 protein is CASSQGAVMNTEAFF. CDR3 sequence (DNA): TGTGCCAGCTCACAGGGGGCGGTCATGAACACTGAAGCTTTCTTT.

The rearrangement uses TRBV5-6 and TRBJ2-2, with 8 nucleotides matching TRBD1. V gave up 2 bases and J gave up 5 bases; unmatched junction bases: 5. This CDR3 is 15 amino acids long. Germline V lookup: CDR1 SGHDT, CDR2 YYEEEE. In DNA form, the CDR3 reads TGTGCCAGCAGCTTTTGGACAGGGCGGACCGGGGAGCTGTTTTTT. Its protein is CASSFWTGRTGELFF.

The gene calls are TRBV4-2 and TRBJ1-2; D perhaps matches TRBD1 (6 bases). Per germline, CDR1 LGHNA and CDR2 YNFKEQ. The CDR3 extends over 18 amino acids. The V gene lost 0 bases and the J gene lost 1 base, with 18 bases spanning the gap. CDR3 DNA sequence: TGTGCCAGCAGCCAAGATCGGCGGACAGCCCGAAATAACTATGGCTACACCTTC. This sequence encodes CASSQDRRTARNNYGYTF.

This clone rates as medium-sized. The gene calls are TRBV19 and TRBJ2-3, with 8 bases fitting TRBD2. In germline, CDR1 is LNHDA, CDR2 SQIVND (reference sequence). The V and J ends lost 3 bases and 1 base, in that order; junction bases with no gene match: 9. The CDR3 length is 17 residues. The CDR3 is CASSIGGLAAGTDTQYF. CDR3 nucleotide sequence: TGTGCCAGTAGTATCGGCGGACTAGCAGCGGGCACAGATACGCAGTATTTT. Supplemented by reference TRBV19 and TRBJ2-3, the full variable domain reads DGGITQSPKYLFRKEGQNVTLSCEQNLNHDAMYWYRQDPGQGLRLIYYSQIVNDFQKGDIAEGYSVSREKKESFPLTVTSAQKNPTAFYLCASSIGGLAAGTDTQYFGPGTRLTVL.

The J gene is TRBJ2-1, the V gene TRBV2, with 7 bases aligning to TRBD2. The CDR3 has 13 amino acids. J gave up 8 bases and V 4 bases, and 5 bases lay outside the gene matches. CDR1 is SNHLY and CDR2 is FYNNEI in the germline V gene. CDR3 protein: CASSASGRDEQFF. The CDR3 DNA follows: TGTGCCAGCAGTGCTTCAGGGAGGGATGAGCAGTTCTTC.